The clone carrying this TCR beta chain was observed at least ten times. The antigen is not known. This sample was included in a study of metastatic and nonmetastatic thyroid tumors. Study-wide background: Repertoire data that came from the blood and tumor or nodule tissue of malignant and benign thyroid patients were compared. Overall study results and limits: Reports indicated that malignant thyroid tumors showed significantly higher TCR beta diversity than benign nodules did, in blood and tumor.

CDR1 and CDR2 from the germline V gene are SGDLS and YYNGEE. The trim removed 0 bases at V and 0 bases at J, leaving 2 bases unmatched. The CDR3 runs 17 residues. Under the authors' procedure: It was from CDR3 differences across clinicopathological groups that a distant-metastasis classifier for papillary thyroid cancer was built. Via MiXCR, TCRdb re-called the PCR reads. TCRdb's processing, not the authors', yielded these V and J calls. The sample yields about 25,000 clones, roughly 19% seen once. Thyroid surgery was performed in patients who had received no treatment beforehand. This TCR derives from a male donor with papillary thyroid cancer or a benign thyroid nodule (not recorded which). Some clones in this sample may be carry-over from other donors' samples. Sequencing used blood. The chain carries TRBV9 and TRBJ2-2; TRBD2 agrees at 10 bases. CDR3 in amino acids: CASSVELAGSNTGELFF. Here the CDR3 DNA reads TGTGCCAGCAGCGTAGAACTAGCGGGGTCGAACACCGGGGAGCTGTTTTTT. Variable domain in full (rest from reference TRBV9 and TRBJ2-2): DSGVTQTPKHLITATGQRVTLRCSPRSGDLSVYWYQQSLDQGLQFLIQYYNGEERAKGNILERFSAQQFPDLHSELNLSSLELGDSALYFCASSVELAGSNTGELFFGEGSRLTVL.